This T cell receptor beta chain was identified during a study of T-cell memory formation after mild COVID-19. This CDR3 is 19 amino acids long. Per germline, CDR1 SEHNR and CDR2 FQNEAQ (reference sequence). The ends were cut back, 4 bases at V and 3 bases at J, with 28 bases in the middle. This clonotype was observed a few times. Each CDR3 protein is one row after TCRdb ran MiXCR on the 5' RACE reads. The table has roughly 400,000 distinct CDR3 sequences, under 20% seen once. The receptor was isolated from a young man who had mild COVID-19 (a few samples of this study predate the infection). Cell type and time point are not known. Sequencing used PBMCs or a T cell subset sorted from them (not recorded which). V gene TRBV7-9 combines with J gene TRBJ2-7; D may be TRBD2 (7 bases). CDR3 nucleotide sequence: TGTGCCAGCAGCTCCGCGATTATGGGGGGGCGCTTATCCGGCTACGAGCAGTACTTC. Amino acids: CASSSAIMGGRLSGYEQYF.